One sample yielded the 27 T cell receptor beta chains listed below, sequenced in a study of T cells after yellow fever vaccination. MiXCR, applied by TCRdb to the 5' RACE reads, yields one record per CDR3 protein. The data show some 300,000 distinct CDR3 sequences, about 10% seen once. The material was CD4+ T cells sorted from PBMCs, obtained 45 days after the yellow fever booster vaccination. The receptors derive from a man between 18 and 35 years old who received the YFV17D yellow fever vaccine.

The chain recombines TRBV2 with TRBJ1-4; D may be TRBD1 (5 bases). The V end lost 5 bases, the J end lost 8 bases, and 15 bases lay between the germline ends. This CDR3 region has 14 residues. From germline, CDR1 is SNHLY and CDR2 FYNNEI. The CDR3 loop is CASSFQGGEEKLFF. CDR3 sequence (DNA): TGTGCCAGCAGTTTTCAGGGAGGAGAAGAAAAACTGTTTTTT. The full variable domain, in which reference TRBV2 and TRBJ1-4 provide the parts outside the CDR3, is EPEVTQTPSHQVTQMGQEVILRCVPISNHLYFYWYRQILGQKVEFLVSFYNNEISEKSEIFDDQFSVERPDGSNFTLKIRSTKLEDSAMYFCASSFQGGEEKLFFGSGTQLSVL.

The CDR3 DNA reads TGTGCCAGCGAAGCGAACTATGGCTACACCTTC. The encoded protein is CASEANYGYTF. J is TRBJ1-2 and V is TRBV2; D gene unclear. V gave up 8 bases and J gave up 2 bases, with 6 bases separating them. Germline V gene lookup returns CDR1 SNHLY and CDR2 FYNNEI. The CDR3 loop spans 11 amino acids. Full variable domain (rest looked up from reference TRBV2 and TRBJ1-2): EPEVTQTPSHQVTQMGQEVILRCVPISNHLYFYWYRQILGQKVEFLVSFYNNEISEKSEIFDDQFSVERPDGSNFTLKIRSTKLEDSAMYFCASEANYGYTFGSGTRLTVV.

The chain couples TRBV4-1 to TRBJ1-2; 7 bases are a match to TRBD1. The CDR3 spans 14 residues. J gave up 4 bases and V 0 bases, and 2 bases lay outside the gene matches. The germline CDR1 and CDR2 sequences are MGHRA and YSYEKL. CDR3: CASSQEGTAYGYTF. In nucleotides, the CDR3 is TGCGCCAGCAGCCAAGAGGGGACAGCCTATGGCTACACCTTC.

This chain links TRBV18 with TRBJ1-1; 10 bases align to TRBD1. V trimming: 4 bases; J trimming: 2 bases; junction bases outside the gene matches: 7. The CDR3 runs 16 residues. Germline V CDR1 and CDR2: KGHSH, LQKENI. The DNA of the CDR3 is TGTGCCAGCTCACGTACCGGGACAGGGGAAAACACTGAAGCTTTCTTT. Protein sequence: CASSRTGTGENTEAFF.

This clonotype was observed many times. The rearrangement links TRBV12-3 or TRBV12-4 to TRBJ2-1; 7 bases are shared with TRBD2. V lost 4 bases to trimming and J lost 5 bases; unmatched junction nucleotides: 5. There are 14 residues in the CDR3. As DNA, the CDR3 is TGTGCCAGCAGTTCATTTGGGGGGGACAATGAGCAGTTCTTC. Translated, it gives CASSSFGGDNEQFF.

This clonotype was recorded a few times. A junction end diverges from the germline sequence, so it may reflect a read error. The rearrangement uses TRBV28 and TRBJ1-1; D not resolved. CDR3 length: 15 residues. Germline CDR1 and CDR2: MDHEN and SYDVKM. The CDR3 protein is CATHPPPGRRTEVFF. The CDR3 DNA reads TGTGCCACCCATCCGCCCCCCGGGCGGCGCACTGAAGTTTTCTTT. Using reference TRBV28 and TRBJ1-1 for the parts outside the CDR3, the full variable domain is DVKVTQSSRYLVKRTGEKVFLECVQDMDHENMFWYRQDPGLGLRLIYFSYDVKMKEKGDIPEGYSVSREKKERFSLILESASTNQTSMYLCATHPPPGRRTEVFFGQGTRLTVV.

The chain joins TRBV11-1 to TRBJ2-2; 9 nucleotides match TRBD1. Germline values: CDR1 SGHAT, CDR2 FQDESV (reference sequence). CDR3 length: 15 residues. The V and J ends lost 5 bases and 2 bases, in that order; junction bases with no gene match: 3. CDR3 residues: CASSRTGANTGELFF. The DNA for the CDR3 is TGTGCCAGCAGCCGGACAGGGGCCAACACCGGGGAGCTGTTTTTT.

This rearrangement joins TRBV11-2 to TRBJ2-7; D is perhaps TRBD1 (5 bases). Germline loops: CDR1 SGHAT, CDR2 FQNNGV. The CDR3 runs 15 residues. Trimming took off 3 bases at V and 5 bases at J, with 17 bases between the two ends. The CDR3 protein is CASSFFWSWGHEQYV. Written as DNA, the CDR3 is TGTGCCAGCAGCTTTTTTTGGAGTTGGGGCCACGAGCAGTACGTC.

Written as DNA, the CDR3 is TGTGCCAGCAGCTTAGGGTCGGGCAGCAGCTCCTACGAGCAGTACGTC. Translated, it gives CASSLGSGSSSYEQYV. The J gene is TRBJ2-7, the V gene TRBV7-8; unclear D gene. This CDR3 comprises 16 residues. CDR1 and CDR2 (germline): SGHVS, FQNEAQ. V gave up 1 base and J gave up 0 bases, with 13 bases separating them.

This clonotype was detected many times. The chain combines TRBV6-2 or TRBV6-3 with TRBJ2-5; 8 bases map to TRBD1. CDR1 is MNHEY and CDR2 is SVGEGT in the germline V gene. V trimming: 7 bases; J trimming: 5 bases; junction bases outside the gene matches: 9. The CDR3 runs to 14 residues. CDR3 sequence: CASNDRGLRETQYF. The CDR3 DNA follows: TGTGCCAGCAATGACAGGGGATTGAGGGAGACCCAGTACTTC.

This chain connects TRBV20-1 to TRBJ2-7; possible D gene TRBD2, 6 bases. The CDR3 covers 13 residues. V was cut by 6 bases and J by 1 base, with 13 bases left in between. Germline CDR1 DFQATT, CDR2 SNEGSKA (reference sequence). The CDR3: CSATGDYSYEQYF. CDR3 in DNA: TGCAGTGCCACGGGAGACTATTCCTACGAGCAGTACTTC.

V is TRBV5-5 and J is TRBJ2-1; 12 nucleotides line up with TRBD1. CDR3 length: 15 residues. V was clipped by 4 bases and J by 8 bases; unmatched bases: 7. Germline V lookup: CDR1 SGHKS, CDR2 YYEKEE (reference sequence). CDR3: CASSRDRGLFDEQFF. CDR3 DNA sequence: TGTGCCAGCAGCCGGGACAGGGGGCTCTTTGATGAGCAGTTCTTC.

The chain joins TRBV4-3 to TRBJ2-1; TRBD2 aligns across 8 bases. The CDR3 length is 15 residues. Looked up from germline, CDR1 is LGHNA and CDR2 is YSLEER. J lost 5 bases, V lost 1 base, and 4 bases had no gene match. CDR3: CASSQAGGPDNEQFF. CDR3 coding DNA: TGCGCCAGCAGCCAAGCGGGGGGGCCGGACAATGAGCAGTTCTTC.

At least ten counts were recorded for this clonotype. The chain carries TRBV4-3 and TRBJ2-3, with 8 bases lining up with TRBD2. Germline lookup yields CDR1 LGHNA and CDR2 YSLEER. CDR3 size: 17 residues. V dropped 4 bases and J dropped 2; count of bases not matched to a gene: 11. CDR3 loop: CASSPGGAGHNTDTQYF. The DNA of the CDR3 is TGCGCCAGCAGCCCCGGGGGGGCGGGACACAACACAGATACGCAGTATTTT.

This clonotype was picked up a small number of times. The chain uses TRBV6-5 and TRBJ1-1, with D possibly matching TRBD1 (5 bases). The CDR3 is made up of 13 amino acids. V was shortened by 6 bases and J by 2 bases, with 10 bases between the two germline ends. Germline CDR1 is MNHEY and CDR2 is SVGAGI. CDR3 residues: CASRRGDNTEAFF. CDR3 DNA: TGTGCCAGCAGAAGGGGAGATAACACTGAAGCTTTCTTT.

In this sample, this clonotype turned up many times. The V call is TRBV3-1, the J call TRBJ2-1; D remains unclear. CDR3 length: 15 amino acids. With 1 base removed from V and 2 bases from J, the gap between germline ends came to 9 bases. The germline CDR1 and CDR2 sequences are LGHDT and YNNKEL (reference sequence). The CDR3 nucleotides are TGTGCCAGCAGCCAAGGTCCACAGACCTACAATGAGCAGTTCTTC. Protein product: CASSQGPQTYNEQFF.

The CDR3 region is CASSLHQGSPDTQYF. In DNA form, the CDR3 reads TGTGCCAGCAGCTTACATCAGGGGAGCCCAGATACGCAGTATTTT. The rearrangement joins TRBV13 to TRBJ2-3; D is perhaps TRBD1 (6 bases). The CDR3 runs 15 residues. CDR1 PRHDT and CDR2 FYEKMQ come from the germline V gene (reference sequence). Trimming removed 2 bases from V and 4 bases from J, with 13 bases in between.

Ten or more counts support this clonotype. The rearrangement links TRBV6-6 to TRBJ1-1; the match to TRBD1 covers 7 bases. Per the germline V gene, CDR1 is MNHNY and CDR2 is SVGAGI (reference sequence). This CDR3 is built from 17 residues. The ends lost 0 bases at V and 2 bases at J; junction bases unmatched: 9. CDR3 sequence: CASSYSSSGGSNTEAFF. CDR3 in DNA: TGTGCCAGCAGTTACTCGAGCTCAGGGGGTAGCAACACTGAAGCTTTCTTT.

The rearrangement links TRBV5-1 to TRBJ2-3, with D possibly TRBD2 on 5 matching bases. Deletions cut 1 base from V and 0 bases from J, with 15 bases between. CDR1 and CDR2 from the germline V gene are SGHRS and YFSETQ. The CDR3 is 17 residues long. In DNA, the CDR3 is TGCGCCAGCAGCTTGTATGGAGGACGGTTTAGCACAGATACGCAGTATTTT. Protein product: CASSLYGGRFSTDTQYF. Drawing the rest from reference TRBV5-1 and TRBJ2-3, the complete variable domain is KAGVTQTPRYLIKTRGQQVTLSCSPISGHRSVSWYQQTPGQGLQFLFEYFSETQRNKGNFPGRFSGRQFSNSRSEMNVSTLELGDSALYLCASSLYGGRFSTDTQYFGPGTRLTVL.

The sample holds a few counts of this clonotype. The CDR3 is CAISESMVRRGYTF. The CDR3 DNA reads TGTGCCATCAGTGAGTCGATGGTCAGGCGAGGCTACACCTTC. The chain employs TRBV10-3 and TRBJ1-2; D gene uncertain. The CDR3 runs 14 residues. V dropped 0 bases and J dropped 8 bases, with 13 bases sitting between them. CDR1 is ENHRY, CDR2 SYGVKD, per germline.

This clonotype was counted a few times. The CDR3 reads CATSSGTGPGELFF. The DNA of the CDR3 is TGTGCCACCAGCAGCGGGACAGGGCCCGGGGAGCTGTTTTTT. The chain recombines TRBV15 with TRBJ2-2, with TRBD1 identical over 9 bases. V trimming: 3 bases; J trimming: 6 bases; junction bases outside the gene matches: 2. Germline values: CDR1 LNHNV, CDR2 YYDKDF (reference sequence). CDR3 length: 14 amino acids. Full variable domain (rest looked up from reference TRBV15 and TRBJ2-2): DAMVIQNPRYQVTQFGKPVTLSCSQTLNHNVMYWYQQKSSQAPKLLFHYYDKDFNNEADTPDNFQSRRPNTSFCFLDIRSPGLGDTAMYLCATSSGTGPGELFFGEGSRLTVL.

J is TRBJ2-3 and V is TRBV29-1; D may correspond to TRBD1 or TRBD2 (5 bases each). Germline V lookup: CDR1 SQVTM, CDR2 ANQGSEA. V was shortened by 5 bases and J by 0 bases, with 12 bases between the two germline ends. This CDR3 spans 14 amino acids. The CDR3 spells CSVLGVSSTDTQYF. DNA of the CDR3: TGCAGCGTTTTGGGGGTATCTAGCACAGATACGCAGTATTTT.

There are a few counts of this clonotype. CDR3 DNA sequence: TGTGCCAGCAGCTTAGAGGCCGGGGCCTCGAACACCGGGGAGCTGTTTTTT. Its translation: CASSLEAGASNTGELFF. This chain connects TRBV7-6 to TRBJ2-2, with D perhaps matching TRBD1 or TRBD2 (5 bases each). The CDR3 totals 17 residues. Germline V lookup: CDR1 SGHVS, CDR2 FNYEAQ. Trimming removed 1 base from V and 0 bases from J, with 12 bases in between.

This rearrangement joins TRBV6-1 to TRBJ2-3; possibly TRBD1 for D (6 bases). The V gene's germline CDR1 is MNHNS and CDR2 SASEGT. This CDR3 has 16 residues. The ends were cut back, 6 bases at V and 0 bases at J, with 16 bases in the middle. CDR3 DNA: TGTGCCAGCAGCATGCTCGAGGGGACAAGCACAGATACGCAGTATTTT. The encoded protein is CASSMLEGTSTDTQYF.

The rearrangement links TRBV12-3 or TRBV12-4 to TRBJ2-1; 13 bases line up with TRBD2. After removal of 6 bases from V and 8 bases from J, the junction contained 7 bases not matched to a gene. The CDR3 has 15 amino acids. CDR3 residues: CASSLTSGGADEQFF. DNA for the CDR3: TGTGCCAGCAGCCTTACTAGCGGGGGGGCCGATGAGCAGTTCTTC.

A few counts support this clonotype. J is TRBJ2-3 and V is TRBV25-1, with 7 bases matching TRBD1. The CDR3 spans 14 residues. Losses at the gene ends were 8 bases for V and 2 bases for J; bases not matched to a gene: 7. Germline V lookup: CDR1 MGHDK, CDR2 SYGVNS. The CDR3 DNA follows: TGTGCCAGCCAGGGACAGTTATTCACAGATACGCAGTATTTT. The encoded protein is CASQGQLFTDTQYF.

This clonotype was counted a few times. The chain uses TRBV4-1 and TRBJ1-2; maybe TRBD1 (6 bases). Germline V lookup: CDR1 MGHRA, CDR2 YSYEKL. V lost 6 bases, J lost 5 bases, and 19 bases lay in between. CDR3 length: 15 amino acids. CDR3 loop: CASSPRVGGGYGYTF. Here the CDR3 DNA reads TGCGCCAGCAGTCCCAGGGTTGGGGGCGGATATGGCTACACCTTC.